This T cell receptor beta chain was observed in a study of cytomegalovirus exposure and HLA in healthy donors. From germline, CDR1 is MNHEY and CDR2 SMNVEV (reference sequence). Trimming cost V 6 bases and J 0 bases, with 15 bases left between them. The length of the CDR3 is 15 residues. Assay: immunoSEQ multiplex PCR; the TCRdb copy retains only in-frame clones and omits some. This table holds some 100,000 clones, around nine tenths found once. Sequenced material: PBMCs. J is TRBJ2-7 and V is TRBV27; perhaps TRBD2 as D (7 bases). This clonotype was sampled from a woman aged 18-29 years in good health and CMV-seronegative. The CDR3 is CASSLGGGSSYEQYF. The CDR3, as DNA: TGTGCCAGCAGCCTAGGGGGAGGGAGCTCCTACGAGCAGTACTTC.